A single T cell receptor beta chain is shown here with its context. What it recognizes is unknown. The sample belongs to a study of cytomegalovirus exposure and HLA in healthy donors. Whole-study results and caveats: Researchers reported that three CMV-associated chains were confirmed in vitro as CMV antigen-specific.

V shed 2 bases and J shed 0 bases, with 10 bases lying between them. The CDR3 sequence is 16 residues long. Germline lookup yields CDR1 MRHNA and CDR2 SNTAGT. Produced via immunoSEQ multiplex PCR; TCRdb's table is partial and in-frame only. Seen here are about 360,000 clones, roughly 88% observed once, and the top ten hold around 0.8%. The sample consisted of PBMCs. The chain couples TRBV6-4 to TRBJ2-2; D uncertain. This receptor was obtained from a woman between 18 and 30 years old in good health and CMV-seronegative. The CDR3 sequence is CASSDDTGANTGELFF. As DNA, the CDR3 is TGTGCCAGCAGTGACGATACGGGTGCGAACACCGGGGAGCTGTTTTTT.